This TCR beta chain was identified during a study of blood T cell repertoires in COVID-19. Study background: The United States, Italy and Spain were the sources of the acute and convalescent COVID-19 samples. PBMCs, B-cell-depleted T cells, or T cells were the source of the cDNA or gDNA that made up the material.

As handled by the study authors: Reference gene primer amplification gave estimated nucleated cell counts. Some clones are missing from TCRdb's copy, which holds only in-frame ones; the method was immunoSEQ multiplex PCR. V, J and clone size are those of that table, while D and trimming were read from the DNA. The sample shows 45,000 to 60,000 clones, approximately 91% of them seen only once. The germline V gene has CDR1 LNHDA and CDR2 SQIVND (reference sequence). The J segment lost 5 bases and the V segment lost 6 bases, leaving 5 bases of the junction unmatched. The CDR3 is 13 amino acids. The V and J genes are TRBV19 and TRBJ1-1; the match to TRBD1 covers 8 bases. The specimen sequenced was peripheral blood. The TCR originated in a man between 45 and 60 years old with acute or convalescent COVID-19. CDR3 residues: CASSRDRWTEAFF. For the CDR3, the DNA is TGTGCCAGTAGCCGGGACAGGTGGACTGAAGCTTTCTTT.